The 3 T cell receptor beta chains reported below all come from one sample, sequenced in a study of blood T cells in healthy people across ages. For the second PCR, which ran for about 7 to 11 cycles, a sample-barcoded 5' primer and a J-beta primer mix were used. Each CDR3 protein gets one entry after TCRdb re-called the 5' RACE reads with MiXCR. This table has roughly 650,000 distinct CDR3 sequences, 32% appearing once. Sequencing used blood. All receptors come from a woman aged 80 or over in good health.

The chain links TRBV7-8 to TRBJ2-2; 14 bases agree with TRBD2. After removal of 5 bases from V and 5 bases from J, the junction contained 10 bases not matched to a gene. This CDR3 has 18 residues. Germline V gene lookup returns CDR1 SGHVS and CDR2 FQNEAQ. The CDR3 nucleotides are TGTGCCAGCAGCGTGATGACTAGCGGGGGGGCATATACCGGGGAGCTGTTTTTT. This codes for CASSVMTSGGAYTGELFF. The full variable domain, rest sourced from reference TRBV7-8 and TRBJ2-2, is GAGVSQSPRYKVAKRGQDVALRCDPISGHVSLFWYQQALGQGPEFLTYFQNEAQLDKSGLPSDRFFAERPEGSVSTLKIQRTQQEDSAVYLCASSVMTSGGAYTGELFFGEGSRLTVL.

This clonotype was found many times. The rearrangement uses TRBV7-2 and TRBJ2-3; maybe TRBD2 (6 bases). The CDR3 sequence is 14 residues long. The germline V gene has CDR1 SGHTA and CDR2 FQGNSA. Trimming took 2 bases from V and 3 from J, leaving 9 bases between them. In DNA, the CDR3 is TGTGCCAGCAGCTTACTGACTAGAACAGATACGCAGTATTTT. Amino acid sequence: CASSLLTRTDTQYF.

This clonotype was counted a few times. This may arise from a read error, as a much more abundant clone is one base away. The V and J genes are TRBV10-3 and TRBJ2-7; 11 nucleotides agree with TRBD2. V was clipped by 4 bases and J by 7 bases; unmatched bases: 12. This CDR3 is built from 16 residues. From germline, CDR1 is ENHRY and CDR2 SYGVKD. The CDR3 sequence: CAISGGTGTSGREQYF. DNA for the CDR3: TGTGCCATCAGTGGGGGAACCGGGACTAGCGGTCGTGAGCAGTACTTC.